Shown below are 6 T cell receptor beta chains from a single sample sequenced in a study of response to subunit inactivated influenza vaccine. Via MiXCR, TCRdb re-called the RT-PCR reads, giving one row per CDR3 protein. The sample has around 530,000 distinct CDR3 sequences, roughly 10% seen once. Sequenced here: PBMCs from blood, sampled on the day of vaccination. These receptors all come from a man in his fifties or sixties who received an inactivated influenza vaccine.

The rearrangement links TRBV2 to TRBJ2-1; TRBD2 aligns across 7 bases. CDR1 is SNHLY, CDR2 FYNNEI, per germline. The CDR3 spans 15 residues. J was trimmed by 6 bases and V by 8 bases; bases with no gene match: 13. CDR3 bases: TGTGCCAGCCGAATCCGAACGGGAGGTCCCAATGAGCAGTTCTTC. Encoded protein: CASRIRTGGPNEQFF.

The chain uses TRBV5-1 and TRBJ1-2, with a tentative D call TRBD1 (5 bases). Germline CDR1 is SGHRS and CDR2 is YFSETQ. CDR3 length: 13 amino acids. V was shortened by 6 bases and J by 7 bases, with 16 bases between the two germline ends. CDR3 DNA sequence: TGCGCCAGCATGCCCGACCCAGGGTTTGGCTACACCTTC. Translated: CASMPDPGFGYTF. The entire variable domain, with the rest obtained from reference TRBV5-1 and TRBJ1-2, is as follows: KAGVTQTPRYLIKTRGQQVTLSCSPISGHRSVSWYQQTPGQGLQFLFEYFSETQRNKGNFPGRFSGRQFSNSRSEMNVSTLELGDSALYLCASMPDPGFGYTFGSGTRLTVV.

This clonotype occurred a few times. The chain links TRBV20-1 to TRBJ2-5; TRBD1 agrees at 10 bases. The CDR3 has 14 residues. J gave up 6 bases and V 2 bases, and 6 bases lay outside the gene matches. The germline V gene encodes CDR1 DFQATT and CDR2 SNEGSKA (reference sequence). In DNA, the CDR3 is TGCAGTGCTAGACCCGGGACAGGGGTACAGACCCAGTACTTC. It yields the protein CSARPGTGVQTQYF.

This clonotype was recorded many times. This chain joins TRBV5-1 and TRBJ2-1; 9 bases map to TRBD2. This CDR3 spans 17 amino acids. Germline V gene data show CDR1 as SGHRS and CDR2 as YFSETQ. The V and J ends lost 3 bases and 0 bases, in that order; junction bases with no gene match: 7. For the CDR3, the DNA is TGCGCCAGCAGCTCCCACCTTAGCGGGAGCTCCTACAATGAGCAGTTCTTC. It translates to CASSSHLSGSSYNEQFF.

This clonotype came up a few times. The chain employs TRBV11-2 and TRBJ2-5, with D perhaps matching TRBD2 (6 bases). The CDR3 length is 16 residues. Per the germline V gene, CDR1 is SGHAT and CDR2 is FQNNGV. The V end was cut by 0 bases, the J end by 0 bases, with 11 bases between. The CDR3 spells CASSLEGAGNQETQYF. Here the CDR3 DNA reads TGTGCCAGCAGCTTAGAAGGGGCGGGAAACCAAGAGACCCAGTACTTC.

The sample holds many counts of this clonotype. V gene TRBV12-3 or TRBV12-4 combines with J gene TRBJ1-6; TRBD1 is a possible D gene (5 bases). Trimming stripped 0 bases from V and 10 bases from J, with 16 bases between. The CDR3 totals 16 residues. In nucleotides, the CDR3 is TGTGCCAGCAGTTTAGCGGGACTAAAGAGAGGGTCACCCCTCCACTTT. It codes for CASSLAGLKRGSPLHF.